These T cell receptor beta chains were read from a single sample in a study of blood T cell repertoires in COVID-19. Libraries were prepared by immunoSEQ multiplex PCR; TCRdb keeps only in-frame clonotypes and omits some of them. The sample carries about 180,000 clones, 80% recorded once. The sequenced material came from peripheral blood. The source of these receptors is a man aged 70-80 years with active or convalescent COVID-19. Both conserved end residues are part of each CDR3. A D gene is named only where the DNA matches it firmly. Clone size appears in some rows only: once, few, many, or a class for an expanded clone.

v_call	j_call	clone_size	d_call	cdr3_aa	cdr3_nt
TRBV7-9	TRBJ2-5	.	.	CASSSEVETQYF	TGTGCCAGCAGCTCAGAGGTAGAGACCCAGTACTTC
TRBV18	TRBJ2-1	.	TRBD2	CASSPSGGFYNEQFF	TGTGCCAGCTCACCCAGCGGGGGGTTCTACAATGAGCAGTTCTTC
TRBV7-6	TRBJ1-2	.	.	CASSESSNRVGGGFGYTF	TGTGCCAGCAGCGAAAGCAGCAACAGAGTGGGGGGAGGCTTTGGCTACACCTTC
TRBV5-1	TRBJ2-1	.	TRBD2	CASSLGPSGANEQFF	TGCGCCAGCAGCTTGGGGCCTAGCGGGGCTAATGAGCAGTTCTTC
TRBV5-5	TRBJ1-6	.	.	CASSPEHGSPLHF	TGTGCCAGCAGCCCTGAGCACGGGTCACCCCTCCACTTT
TRBV2	TRBJ2-7	.	TRBD2	CASSESLAGGKAVINEQYF	TGTGCCAGCAGTGAAAGCCTAGCGGGAGGCAAAGCCGTTATAAACGAGCAGTACTTC
TRBV10-1	TRBJ2-7	.	.	CASSDSGDFTYEQYF	TGCGCCAGCAGTGATTCGGGGGACTTTACCTACGAGCAGTACTTC
TRBV4-2	TRBJ2-1	once	TRBD2	CASSLGASGRNEQFF	TGTGCCAGCAGCCTGGGGGCTAGCGGGAGGAATGAGCAGTTCTTC
TRBV13	TRBJ1-1	.	TRBD1	CASSDRTGTLTEAFF	TGTGCCAGCAGCGACCGGACAGGGACGCTCACTGAAGCTTTCTTT
TRBV4-1	TRBJ1-3	.	.	CASSQEDTSGNTIYF	TGCGCCAGCAGCCAAGAGGACACCTCTGGAAACACCATATATTTT
TRBV10-3	TRBJ1-5	.	.	CAISTGGTGNQPQHF	TGTGCCATCAGTACGGGGGGAACGGGCAATCAGCCCCAGCATTTT
TRBV6-5	TRBJ2-7	.	.	CASRRFRQSYEQYF	TGTGCCAGCAGAAGATTTAGACAGTCCTACGAGCAGTACTTC
TRBV30	TRBJ2-4	few	.	CAWSGTAASIQYF	TGTGCCTGGAGTGGGACAGCTGCTAGCATTCAGTACTTC
TRBV4-2	TRBJ2-7	.	.	CASSQTLETLAYEQYF	TGTGCCAGCAGCCAAACACTAGAAACTTTGGCTTACGAGCAGTACTTC
TRBV27	TRBJ1-6	.	TRBD1	CASSSLGQGLNSPLHF	TGTGCCAGCAGTTCCCTCGGACAGGGCTTGAATTCACCCCTCCACTTT
TRBV6-5	TRBJ1-1	.	TRBD1	CASSVRGPVDTEAFF	TGTGCCAGCAGCGTGAGGGGGCCCGTGGACACTGAAGCTTTCTTT
TRBV28	TRBJ1-5	.	.	CASSGRRGSQYGQPQHF	TGTGCCAGCAGCGGTCGAAGGGGGAGTCAATACGGTCAGCCCCAGCATTTT
TRBV27	TRBJ2-2	.	.	CASSPGVAGELFF	TGTGCCAGCAGCCCAGGGGTGGCCGGGGAGCTGTTTTTT
TRBV10-2	TRBJ1-1	.	.	CASRQGDTEAFF	TGCGCCAGCAGACAGGGAGACACTGAAGCTTTCTTT